One sample yielded the 17 T cell receptor beta chains listed below, sequenced in a study of shared clonotypes between healthy human individuals (dated by TCRdb to the early 2020s). For the CD8 naive samples, CD45RO-negative cells were positively selected for CCR7, yielding a CD45RA+CCR7+ population from which TemRA cells were excluded. Receptor amplification or capture employed the immunoSEQ multiplex PCR assay. The table comes from immuneACCESS by way of TCRdb, which keeps in-frame sequences with V and J called. Part of the clones is missing from these tables; in studies checked, under half for an unresolved V gene and the rest for unknown reasons. In all, the sample holds around 1,900,000 clones, and around 93% of those were seen once. About 1.6% of the sample comes from the top ten. Specimen: naive CD8+ T cells from PBMCs. The meaning of the sample's cell subset or site label: CD45RA+CCR7+. The receptors originated from a man between 18 and 29 years old in good health. Some clones in this sample may be carry-over from other donors' samples.

This clone has only one observation. For the CDR3, the DNA is TGTGCCAGCAGCCCCGTGGCGGGAGAATCAGATACGCAGTATTTT. It specifies CASSPVAGESDTQYF. The genes are TRBV7-9 and TRBJ2-3, with TRBD2 matching over 7 bases. J lost 4 bases, V lost 5 bases, and 9 bases had no gene match. The length of the CDR3 is 15 residues. The germline gives CDR1 SEHNR, CDR2 FQNEAQ (reference sequence).

J is TRBJ2-4 and V is TRBV7-2; TRBD1 matches 9 bases. CDR1 and CDR2 from the germline V gene are SGHTA and FQGNSA. The J segment lost 5 bases and the V segment lost 5 bases, leaving 13 bases of the junction unmatched. The CDR3 is 17 residues long. DNA for the CDR3: TGTGCCAGCAGCGGACAATTACAGGGGGCGCGGGAAAACATTCAGTACTTC. Translation gives CASSGQLQGARENIQYF.

The chain uses TRBV19 and TRBJ2-7; 7 bases are a match to TRBD2. This CDR3 spans 15 amino acids. V lost 7 bases and J lost 5; bases outside the gene matches: 14. Per germline, CDR1 LNHDA and CDR2 SQIVND (reference sequence). In DNA, the CDR3 is TGTGCCAGTACCTCTCAAGGGGACGGGAGGCACGAGCAGTACTTC. Translating gives CASTSQGDGRHEQYF.

J is TRBJ1-4 and V is TRBV29-1; D is unclear. CDR3 length: 13 amino acids. Germline V gene data show CDR1 as SQVTM and CDR2 as ANQGSEA. Trimming took off 4 bases at V and 6 bases at J, with 12 bases between the two ends. In DNA form, the CDR3 reads TGCAGCGTTGTGGCCCAGCCAGATGAAAAACTGTTTTTT. This encodes CSVVAQPDEKLFF.

This chain links TRBV9 with TRBJ1-2; 7 bases are a match to TRBD1. In germline, CDR1 is SGDLS, CDR2 YYNGEE. The CDR3 is 16 residues long. Losses at the gene ends were 3 bases for V and 0 bases for J; bases not matched to a gene: 8. CDR3 DNA sequence: TGTGCCAGCAGCGGCCCAGGGGGGGAAGCTAACTATGGCTACACCTTC. Amino acids: CASSGPGGEANYGYTF.

A few counts support this clone. J is TRBJ2-1 and V is TRBV27, with 9 bases matching TRBD1. In germline, CDR1 is MNHEY, CDR2 SMNVEV (reference sequence). Germline trimming cut 6 bases from V and 1 base from J; bases unmatched to any gene: 4. This CDR3 spans 15 amino acids. Here the CDR3 reads CASRLGQGSYNEQFF. The DNA of the CDR3 is TGTGCCAGCAGGTTGGGACAGGGTTCCTACAATGAGCAGTTCTTC.

V and J are TRBV7-6 and TRBJ2-1; D gene uncertain. This CDR3 is built from 15 residues. V lost 4 bases, J lost 3 bases, and 13 bases lay in between. Germline values: CDR1 SGHVS, CDR2 FNYEAQ. The CDR3 region has the DNA TGTGCCAGCAGCTCCCGGAAGCCTAACTACAATGAGCAGTTCTTC. Protein: CASSSRKPNYNEQFF. Full variable domain (outside the CDR3, taken from reference TRBV7-6 and TRBJ2-1): GAGVSQSPRYKVTKRGQDVALRCDPISGHVSLYWYRQALGQGPEFLTYFNYEAQQDKSGLPNDRFSAERPEGSISTLTIQRTEQRDSAMYRCASSSRKPNYNEQFFGPGTRLTVL.

The V call is TRBV27, the J call TRBJ2-3; the D gene could be TRBD1 or TRBD2 (5 bases each). CDR3 size: 16 residues. Per the germline V gene, CDR1 is MNHEY and CDR2 is SMNVEV (reference sequence). Trimming removed 2 bases at V and 5 bases at J, with 17 bases between. In DNA form, the CDR3 reads TGTGCCAGCAGTTTAAGACTACACAACACAGGAGATACGCAGTATTTT. Its protein product is CASSLRLHNTGDTQYF.

V and J are TRBV19 and TRBJ2-5; TRBD2 is a possible D gene (6 bases). The CDR3 has 15 residues. Trimming left V 10 bases short and J 3 bases short, with 21 bases between. Germline assignment: CDR1 LNHDA and CDR2 SQIVND (reference sequence). CDR3 nucleotide sequence: TGTGCCACGTCCTTGGGGAGCGGGTTAGAAGAGACCCAGTACTTC. Translating gives CATSLGSGLEETQYF.

The rearrangement uses TRBV7-9 and TRBJ2-7; D call uncertain. Germline loops: CDR1 SEHNR, CDR2 FQNEAQ (reference sequence). The CDR3 length is 15 residues. V lost 4 bases and J 2 bases, leaving 15 bases between the germline ends. This chain's CDR3 is CASSSLTIPPYEQYF. Written as DNA, the CDR3 is TGTGCCAGCAGCTCTTTAACAATACCCCCCTACGAGCAGTACTTC.

For the CDR3, the DNA is TGTGCCAGCAGCGTTGGGACTAGCGGGAGTTCCTACGAGCAGTACTTC. This translates into CASSVGTSGSSYEQYF. The chain links TRBV5-4 to TRBJ2-7; 14 bases match TRBD2. Germline CDR1 SGHNT, CDR2 YYREEE (reference sequence). The CDR3 loop spans 16 amino acids. V lost 4 bases, J lost 1 base, and 4 bases stayed unmatched. The full variable domain, with the rest looked up from reference TRBV5-4 and TRBJ2-7, is ETGVTQSPTHLIKTRGQQVTLRCSSQSGHNTVSWYQQALGQGPQFIFQYYREEENGRGNFPPRFSGLQFPNYSSELNVNALELDDSALYLCASSVGTSGSSYEQYFGPGTRLTVT.

The rearrangement joins TRBV9 to TRBJ1-4, with D perhaps TRBD1 (5 bases). The CDR3 is 13 amino acids. Trimming left V 0 bases short and J 10 bases short, with 10 bases between. CDR1 and CDR2 from the germline V gene are SGDLS and YYNGEE. The CDR3 here is CASSVEARGKLFF. Here the CDR3 DNA reads TGTGCCAGCAGCGTAGAGGCGAGGGGAAAACTGTTTTTT.

This sequence joins TRBV27 and TRBJ2-2; the D is unclear. This CDR3 contains 15 residues. Trimming took 7 bases from V and 6 from J, leaving 18 bases between them. CDR1 and CDR2 (germline): MNHEY, SMNVEV (reference sequence). CDR3 nucleotide sequence: TGTGCCAGCACCCCTATCCCGCTAGGTGCCGGGGAGCTGTTTTTT. It codes for CASTPIPLGAGELFF.

The chain links TRBV7-8 to TRBJ2-2, with D possibly being TRBD2 (6 bases). The CDR3 contains 14 residues. V was shortened by 5 bases and J by 6 bases, with 13 bases between the two germline ends. In germline, CDR1 is SGHVS, CDR2 FQNEAQ. CDR3 loop: CASSPRRGAGELFF. CDR3 DNA sequence: TGTGCCAGCAGCCCACGGAGGGGTGCCGGGGAGCTGTTTTTT.

The J gene is TRBJ2-5, the V gene TRBV27; no clear D gene. CDR1 is MNHEY and CDR2 is SMNVEV in the germline V gene (reference sequence). The CDR3 length is 14 residues. V was trimmed by 3 bases and J by 6 bases, leaving 14 bases between them. CDR3 bases: TGTGCCAGCAGTTTCTCGGCCTCCCAGAAGACCCAGTACTTC. The encoded protein is CASSFSASQKTQYF.

Note on this clone: This sample also contains other DNA sequences that code for the same CDR3. The chain recombines TRBV27 with TRBJ1-5, with D perhaps TRBD1 (5 bases). CDR1 and CDR2 from the germline V gene are MNHEY and SMNVEV (reference sequence). Trimming left V 2 bases short and J 2 bases short, with 10 bases between. The CDR3 is made up of 15 amino acids. CDR3 sequence: CASSLGQGGNQPQHF. The DNA of the CDR3 is TGTGCCAGCAGTTTAGGCCAGGGCGGCAATCAGCCCCAGCATTTT.

This chain connects TRBV5-1 to TRBJ1-4; TRBD1 matches 8 bases. The CDR3 has 15 residues. Trimming took 4 bases from V and 3 from J; bases not matched to a gene: 5. Per the germline V gene, CDR1 is SGHRS and CDR2 is YFSETQ. The CDR3 loop reads CASSLKTGANEKLFF. The CDR3 DNA reads as TGCGCCAGCAGCCTTAAGACAGGGGCTAATGAAAAACTGTTTTTT.